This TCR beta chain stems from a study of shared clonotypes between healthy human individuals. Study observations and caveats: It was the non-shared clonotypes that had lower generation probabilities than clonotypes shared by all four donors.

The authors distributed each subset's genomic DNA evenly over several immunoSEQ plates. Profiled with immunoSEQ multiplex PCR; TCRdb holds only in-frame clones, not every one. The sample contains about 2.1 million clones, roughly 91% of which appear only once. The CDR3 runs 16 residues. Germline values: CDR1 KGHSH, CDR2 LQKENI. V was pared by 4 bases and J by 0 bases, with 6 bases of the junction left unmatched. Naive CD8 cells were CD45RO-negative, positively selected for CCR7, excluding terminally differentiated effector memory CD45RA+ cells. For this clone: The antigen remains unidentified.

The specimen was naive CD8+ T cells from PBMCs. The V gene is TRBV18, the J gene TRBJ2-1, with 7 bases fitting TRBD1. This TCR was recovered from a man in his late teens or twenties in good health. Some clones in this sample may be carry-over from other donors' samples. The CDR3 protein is CASSLHDRDSYNEQFF. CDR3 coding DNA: TGTGCCAGCTCACTACACGACAGGGACTCCTACAATGAGCAGTTCTTC.